This T cell receptor beta chain was retrieved from a study of blood T cell repertoires in COVID-19 (dated by TCRdb to 2020 to 2022). Regarding the study in general: Samples from collaborators originated in the United States, Italy and Spain and spanned both the acute and convalescent phases of COVID-19. The prospective study material was composed of cDNA or gDNA derived from T cells, B-cell-depleted T cells, or PBMCs. The dataset comprised deeply sampled blood TCRbeta repertoires from subjects exposed to, actively infected with, or recovered from COVID-19. The repertoires were released in a freely available public database meant as a resource for research on the immune response to SARS-CoV-2. Samples came from the ongoing ImmuneRACE study (first 160 participants) plus 1,254 subjects from 6 global collaborators. The sample metadata nearly always contained a de-identified subject ID, COVID-19 status, age in years and sex. Where HLA class I and class II types were available, the types were taken from metadata supplied by the sample provider, not from assay-based typing.

TCRbeta CDR3 regions were amplified from genomic DNA using the immunoSEQ Assay, a bias-controlled multiplex PCR. For the original study's pipeline: Within the assay, amplification of reference gene primers was used to estimate how many nucleated cells each sample contained. To quantify the absolute abundance of each unique TCRbeta CDR3 rearrangement, sequence reads were collapsed and filtered. For each sample, productive Simpson clonality was calculated as the square root of Simpson's diversity index over productive rearrangements. TCRdb retrieved this table from immuneACCESS and kept in-frame rearrangements only. Not all clones are present; in checked studies, unresolved V genes account for under half, and no reason is known for the remainder. Clone size and V and J calls were adopted from that table, with D and trimming inferred from the DNA. Counted in this sample were around 85,000 clones; roughly 83% of them appeared once. The ten largest clones add up to approximately 8% of the sample.

The CDR3 holds 16 amino acids from the cysteine to the phenylalanine. Only CDR3 DNA is held: 48 bases, read in frame from base 1. CDR1 and CDR2, per the germline V gene (reference sequence), are LNHNV and YYDKDF. For this chain, trimming is 1 base at the V end and 5 bases at the J end, and the number of junction bases without a gene match is 7. A single count supports this clone. No antigen is known for it. Per-base quality was not reported, and no clone a single base away is much larger than it. Broad study findings and their caveats: Clinical and demographic metadata were provided uncurated, with the amount varying by source and participant.

Collaborating institutions collected whole blood in K2EDTA tubes following their own protocols. For TCRbeta analysis, collaborators shipped samples as frozen whole blood, isolated PBMCs, or DNA extracted from either of those sample types. Rearrangement joined TRBV15 to TRBJ2-5; TRBD1 aligns with 10 central bases. The sequence was collected from a man aged 45-65 years with active COVID-19. The sample consisted of peripheral blood. The DNA sequence is TGTGCCACCAGCAGAGCCGGGACAGGGGTTCTCGAGACCCAGTACTTC. Its coded protein is CATSRAGTGVLETQYF.